The 17 T cell receptor beta chains listed next were all sequenced from one sample in a study of blood T cell repertoires in COVID-19. Sequencing was performed with immunoSEQ multiplex PCR; in TCRdb, only in-frame clones are kept and a portion is missing. The table shows approximately 240,000 clones, with 70% to 90% occurring only once. Sequencing was done on a sample of peripheral blood. The receptor source for this set is a woman in her sixties or seventies with active or convalescent COVID-19.

The J gene is TRBJ1-1, the V gene TRBV5-6; weak D call: TRBD1 (5 bases). This CDR3 is 17 amino acids long. Trimming pared 2 bases from V and 7 bases from J, leaving 24 bases between. CDR1 and CDR2 from the germline V gene are SGHDT and YYEEEE. CDR3 in amino acids: CASSLGPVGQLESEAFF. The CDR3, as DNA: TGTGCCAGCAGCTTAGGTCCGGTGGGGCAGTTGGAGAGTGAAGCTTTCTTT.

The rearrangement links TRBV18 to TRBJ2-1; the D is unclear. Per germline, CDR1 KGHSH and CDR2 LQKENI. The V and J ends lost 6 bases and 4 bases respectively, with 16 bases between them. The CDR3 sequence is 15 residues long. The CDR3 spells CASSPTEKIYNEQFF. The CDR3 DNA reads TGTGCCAGCTCGCCCACAGAGAAAATATACAATGAGCAGTTCTTC.

The rearrangement joins TRBV7-2 to TRBJ1-3, with a tentative D call TRBD1 (5 bases). Trimming stripped 1 base from V and 0 bases from J, with 10 bases between. The CDR3 is made up of 16 amino acids. CDR1 is SGHTA, CDR2 FQGNSA, per germline. The CDR3 is CASSLGGPFSGNTIYF. CDR3 nucleotide sequence: TGTGCCAGCAGCTTAGGGGGCCCCTTCTCTGGAAACACCATATATTTT.

This chain connects TRBV6-5 to TRBJ1-2, with 8 bases aligning to TRBD1. Trimming cost V 6 bases and J 0 bases; bases outside gene matches: 3. CDR1 is MNHEY and CDR2 is SVGAGI in the germline V gene. This CDR3 has 14 amino acids. The chain's CDR3 is CASRRTGTNYGYTF. In DNA, the CDR3 is TGTGCCAGCAGGCGGACAGGGACTAACTATGGCTACACCTTC.

The table lists this clone with a few counts. The DNA for the CDR3 is TGTGCCAGCAGCCGTGAGAGGGTCGATGAAAAACTGTTTTTT. Its translation is CASSRERVDEKLFF. This rearrangement joins TRBV11-2 to TRBJ1-4; D is unclear. Germline V gene lookup returns CDR1 SGHAT and CDR2 FQNNGV. V was clipped by 5 bases and J by 6 bases, with 13 bases between them. The CDR3 runs 14 residues.

This chain uses TRBV3-1 (or the pseudogene TRBV3-2) with TRBJ2-5; TRBD2 matches at 7 bases. CDR1 is LGHDT, CDR2 YNNKEL, per germline (reference sequence). Trimming removed 4 bases from V and 1 base from J; junction bases left unmatched: 9. The CDR3 runs to 16 residues. The CDR3 coding sequence is TGTGCCAGCAGCCCTAGACTAGCCTTAACCCAAGAGACCCAGTACTTC. It encodes CASSPRLALTQETQYF.

J is TRBJ2-3 and V is TRBV10-2; the D gene is possibly TRBD1 (6 bases). Trimming removed 6 bases at V and 0 bases at J, with 10 bases between. There are 14 residues in the CDR3. The germline V gene encodes CDR1 WSHSY and CDR2 SAAADI. The CDR3 is CASRDRTSTDTQYF. CDR3 bases: TGCGCCAGCAGAGACAGGACTAGCACAGATACGCAGTATTTT.

The chain couples TRBV7-2 to TRBJ2-1; possibly TRBD1 for D (6 bases). Trimming removed 5 bases from V and 4 bases from J, with 15 bases in between. The CDR3 is made up of 15 amino acids. Germline CDR1 is SGHTA and CDR2 is FQGNSA. CDR3 sequence (DNA): TGTGCCAGCAGCCGCGGACAGAGCTTTTACAATGAGCAGTTCTTC. It specifies CASSRGQSFYNEQFF.

This clone appeared once. The J gene is TRBJ2-3, the V gene TRBV3-1 (or the pseudogene TRBV3-2), with 10 bases that match TRBD2. Germline trimming cut 4 bases from V and 10 bases from J; bases unmatched to any gene: 8. Germline V gene lookup returns CDR1 LGHDT and CDR2 YNNKEL (reference sequence). This CDR3 is 14 amino acids long. The CDR3 sequence: CASSPRASGSSQYF. The CDR3 nucleotides read TGTGCCAGCAGCCCCCGGGCTAGCGGGAGTTCGCAGTATTTT.

The chain has TRBV19 and TRBJ2-3, with TRBD2 matching 11 bases. Trimming took 7 bases from V and 1 from J; bases not matched to a gene: 10. The CDR3 totals 17 residues. Germline CDR1 reads LNHDA; CDR2 reads SQIVND (reference sequence). CDR3 DNA: TGTGCCAGTAACTCTCTTAGCGGGGGGGCTGGCACAGATACGCAGTATTTT. It translates to CASNSLSGGAGTDTQYF.

V gene TRBV2 combines with J gene TRBJ1-5; D not resolved. The CDR3 length is 14 residues. From germline, CDR1 is SNHLY and CDR2 FYNNEI. Trimming took off 5 bases at V and 2 bases at J, with 10 bases between the two ends. Here the CDR3 DNA reads TGTGCCAGCAGTAAAGAGGCGGGCAATCAGCCCCAGCATTTT. Translating gives CASSKEAGNQPQHF.

The CDR3 DNA is TGTGCCAGCAGCTCACGGACTAGCGGGTTAGGAGATACGCAGTATTTT. Amino acids: CASSSRTSGLGDTQYF. The chain employs TRBV7-8 and TRBJ2-3; TRBD2 aligns across 11 bases. Germline V gives CDR1 SGHVS, CDR2 FQNEAQ. V shed 4 bases and J 5 bases; nucleotides not matched to a gene: 8. CDR3 length: 16 residues.

CDR3 region: CASSKGLDYNEQFF. CDR3 in DNA: TGTGCCAGCAGTAAAGGACTAGACTACAATGAGCAGTTCTTC. The rearrangement links TRBV6-6 to TRBJ2-1, with 7 bases lining up with TRBD2. CDR1 and CDR2 from the germline V gene are MNHNY and SVGAGI (reference sequence). Trimming removed 5 bases from V and 3 bases from J; junction bases left unmatched: 4. The CDR3 has 14 amino acids.

J is TRBJ2-3 and V is TRBV5-1, with 13 bases identical to TRBD2. The CDR3 has 20 amino acids. The germline CDR1 and CDR2 sequences are SGHRS and YFSETQ. J was trimmed by 2 bases and V by 0 bases; bases with no gene match: 12. The CDR3 nucleotides read TGCGCCAGCAGCTTGGCCCCTCGACTAGCGGGGGGCCGTGTCACAGATACGCAGTATTTT. This sequence encodes CASSLAPRLAGGRVTDTQYF.

The chain has TRBV28 and TRBJ1-1; 7 bases fit TRBD1. Trimming at V came to 7 bases and at J to 5 bases, leaving 7 bases not matched to a gene. CDR3 length equals 13 residues. The germline gives CDR1 MDHEN, CDR2 SYDVKM. This CDR3 reads CASNDRVGTEAFF. The DNA for the CDR3 is TGTGCCAGCAATGACAGGGTGGGGACTGAAGCTTTCTTT.

This chain uses TRBV7-2 with TRBJ2-1; D remains unclear. CDR3 size: 12 residues. Germline CDR1 and CDR2: SGHTA and FQGNSA. V gave up 3 bases and J gave up 5 bases, with 5 bases separating them. CDR3 region: CASSLTNNEQFF. The CDR3 DNA reads TGTGCCAGCAGCTTGACAAACAATGAGCAGTTCTTC.

This chain links TRBV30 with TRBJ2-5; no reliable D call. Germline V lookup: CDR1 GTSNPN, CDR2 SVGIG (reference sequence). V dropped 2 bases and J dropped 5 bases, with 12 bases sitting between them. CDR3 size: 13 residues. The CDR3 loop is CAWSQQSGETQYF. The CDR3 DNA follows: TGTGCCTGGAGTCAGCAGTCCGGGGAGACCCAGTACTTC.